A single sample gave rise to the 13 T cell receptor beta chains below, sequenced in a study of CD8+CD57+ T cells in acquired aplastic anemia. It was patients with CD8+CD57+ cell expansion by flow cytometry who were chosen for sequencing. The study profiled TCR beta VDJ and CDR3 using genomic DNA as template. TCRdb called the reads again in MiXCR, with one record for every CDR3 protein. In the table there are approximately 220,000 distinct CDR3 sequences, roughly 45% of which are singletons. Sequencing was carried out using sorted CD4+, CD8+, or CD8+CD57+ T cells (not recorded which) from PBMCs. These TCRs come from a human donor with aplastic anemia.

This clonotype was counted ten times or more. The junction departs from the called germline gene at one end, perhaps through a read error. The CDR3 loop is CASSSEWTGLIF. The DNA for the CDR3 is TGTGCCAGCAGCTCGGAATGGACAGGCCTGATCTTC. This chain connects TRBV5-6 to TRBJ1-2; 7 bases match TRBD1. This CDR3 contains 12 residues. CDR1 is SGHDT, CDR2 YYEEEE, per germline.

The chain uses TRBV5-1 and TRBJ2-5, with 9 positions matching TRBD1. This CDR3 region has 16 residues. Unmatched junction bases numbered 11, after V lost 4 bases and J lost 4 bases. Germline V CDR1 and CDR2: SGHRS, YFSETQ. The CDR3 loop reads CASSQPRDRDRETQYF. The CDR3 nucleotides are TGCGCCAGCAGCCAACCCCGGGACAGGGATAGAGAGACCCAGTACTTC.

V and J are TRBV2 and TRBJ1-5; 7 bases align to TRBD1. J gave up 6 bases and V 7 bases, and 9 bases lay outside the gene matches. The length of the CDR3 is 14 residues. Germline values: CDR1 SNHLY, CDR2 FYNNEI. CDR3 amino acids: CASKVDRDGQPQHF. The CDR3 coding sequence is TGTGCCAGCAAAGTTGACAGGGACGGTCAGCCCCAGCATTTT.

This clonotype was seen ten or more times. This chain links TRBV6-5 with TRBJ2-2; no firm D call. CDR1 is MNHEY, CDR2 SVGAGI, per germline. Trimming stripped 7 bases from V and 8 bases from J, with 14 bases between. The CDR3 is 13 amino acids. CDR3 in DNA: TGTGCCAGCACCCCCGACGCCGCTGGGGAGCTGTTTTTT. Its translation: CASTPDAAGELFF.

Here the CDR3 reads CASKGSGGNNEQFF. Written as DNA, the CDR3 is TGTGCCAGCAAAGGGAGCGGGGGGAACAATGAGCAGTTCTTC. The rearrangement links TRBV6-2 or TRBV6-3 to TRBJ2-1; the match to TRBD2 covers 9 bases. The CDR3 runs 14 residues. Trimming at V came to 7 bases and at J to 5 bases, leaving 6 bases not matched to a gene. Germline assignment: CDR1 MNHEY and CDR2 SVGEGT.

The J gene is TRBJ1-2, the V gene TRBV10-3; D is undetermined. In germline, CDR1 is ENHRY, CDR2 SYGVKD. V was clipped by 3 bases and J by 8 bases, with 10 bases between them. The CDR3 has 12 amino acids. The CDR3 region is CAISDVGVGYTF. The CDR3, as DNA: TGTGCCATCAGTGATGTTGGAGTCGGCTACACCTTC.

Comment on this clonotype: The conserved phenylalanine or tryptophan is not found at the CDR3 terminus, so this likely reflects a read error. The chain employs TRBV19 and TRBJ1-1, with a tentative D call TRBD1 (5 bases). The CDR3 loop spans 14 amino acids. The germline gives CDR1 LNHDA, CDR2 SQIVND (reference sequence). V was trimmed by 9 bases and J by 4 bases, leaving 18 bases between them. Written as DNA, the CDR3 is TGTGCCAGCCACTCGGGGGAGGTGGCCACTGAAGCTTTCTCT. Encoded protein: CASHSGEVATEAFS.

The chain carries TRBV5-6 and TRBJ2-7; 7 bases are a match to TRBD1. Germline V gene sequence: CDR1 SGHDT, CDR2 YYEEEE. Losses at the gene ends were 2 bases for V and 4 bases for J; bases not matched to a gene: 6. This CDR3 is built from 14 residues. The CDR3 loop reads CASSFGTVVYEQYF. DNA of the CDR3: TGTGCCAGCAGCTTCGGGACAGTTGTGTACGAGCAGTACTTC.

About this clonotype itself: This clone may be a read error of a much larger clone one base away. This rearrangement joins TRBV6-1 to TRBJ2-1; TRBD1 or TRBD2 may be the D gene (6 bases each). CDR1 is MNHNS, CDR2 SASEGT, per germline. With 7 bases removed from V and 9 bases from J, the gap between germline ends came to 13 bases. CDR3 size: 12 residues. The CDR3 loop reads CASIRKGGEQFF. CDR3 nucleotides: TGTGCCAGCATCAGAAAGGGGGGTGAGCAGTTCTTC.

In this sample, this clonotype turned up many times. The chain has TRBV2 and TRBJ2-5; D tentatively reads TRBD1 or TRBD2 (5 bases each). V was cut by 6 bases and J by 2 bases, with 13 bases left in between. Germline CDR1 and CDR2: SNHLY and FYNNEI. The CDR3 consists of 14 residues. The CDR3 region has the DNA TGTGCCAGCAGCTGGCCGGGACCTCAAGAGACCCAGTACTTC. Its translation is CASSWPGPQETQYF.

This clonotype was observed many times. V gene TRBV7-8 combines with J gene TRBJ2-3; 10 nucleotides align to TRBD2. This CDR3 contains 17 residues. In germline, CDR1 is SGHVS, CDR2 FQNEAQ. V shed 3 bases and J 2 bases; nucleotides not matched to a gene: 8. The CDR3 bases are TGTGCCAGCAGCTTTCGTGTCAGCGGGGGGGCCACAGATACGCAGTATTTT. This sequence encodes CASSFRVSGGATDTQYF. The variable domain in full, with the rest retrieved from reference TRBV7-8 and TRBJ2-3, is GAGVSQSPRYKVAKRGQDVALRCDPISGHVSLFWYQQALGQGPEFLTYFQNEAQLDKSGLPSDRFFAERPEGSVSTLKIQRTQQEDSAVYLCASSFRVSGGATDTQYFGPGTRLTVL.

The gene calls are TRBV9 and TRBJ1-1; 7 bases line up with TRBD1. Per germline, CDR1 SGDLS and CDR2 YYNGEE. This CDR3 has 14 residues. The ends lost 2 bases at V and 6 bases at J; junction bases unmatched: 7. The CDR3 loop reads CASSVIDRDPEAFF. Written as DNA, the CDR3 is TGTGCCAGCAGCGTGATAGACAGGGATCCTGAAGCTTTCTTT.

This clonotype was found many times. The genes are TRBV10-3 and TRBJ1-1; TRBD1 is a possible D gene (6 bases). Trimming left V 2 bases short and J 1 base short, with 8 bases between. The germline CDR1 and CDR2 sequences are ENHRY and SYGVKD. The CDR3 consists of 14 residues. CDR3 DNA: TGTGCCATCAGTGAGACAGGGACGAACACTGAAGCTTTCTTT. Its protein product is CAISETGTNTEAFF.